A selection of T cell receptor beta chains follows, all from one sample in a study of T cells in narcolepsy. Clones were sequenced by immunoSEQ multiplex PCR, and TCRdb holds only the in-frame ones, with some missing. The profile shows about 35,000 clones, approximately 80% of them singletons. Specimen: memory (CD45RA-) CD4+ T cells from blood. The receptors derive from a human donor in good health. Both conserved end residues are part of each CDR3. A D gene is named only where the DNA matches it firmly. Not all rows give a size; the values are once, few, many and, for expanded clones, a class.

j_call: TRBJ1-5; clone_size: -; v_call: TRBV28; d_call: TRBD1; cdr3_aa: CASADRNNQPQHF; cdr3_nt: TGTGCCAGCGCGGACAGGAACAATCAGCCCCAGCATTTT
j_call: TRBJ2-5; clone_size: -; v_call: TRBV28; d_call: TRBD2; cdr3_aa: CASTAAGRKTQYF; cdr3_nt: TGTGCCAGCACCGCAGCGGGGAGGAAGACCCAGTACTTC
j_call: TRBJ2-5; clone_size: -; v_call: TRBV7-9; d_call: TRBD1; cdr3_aa: CASSMGQAETQYF; cdr3_nt: TGTGCCAGCAGCATGGGACAGGCAGAGACCCAGTACTTC
j_call: TRBJ2-5; clone_size: -; v_call: TRBV9; d_call: TRBD2; cdr3_aa: CASSVSGRASETQYF; cdr3_nt: TGTGCCAGCAGCGTGAGCGGGAGGGCCTCAGAGACCCAGTACTTC
j_call: TRBJ2-3; clone_size: -; v_call: TRBV9; d_call: -; cdr3_aa: CASSVTGWTDTQYF; cdr3_nt: TGTGCCAGCAGCGTAACAGGTTGGACAGATACGCAGTATTTT
j_call: TRBJ2-5; clone_size: -; v_call: TRBV9; d_call: -; cdr3_aa: CASSVDRGGQETQYF; cdr3_nt: TGTGCCAGCAGCGTCGACCGGGGCGGTCAAGAGACCCAGTACTTC
j_call: TRBJ1-3; clone_size: once; v_call: TRBV11-3; d_call: -; cdr3_aa: CASSLVSGYSGNTIYF; cdr3_nt: TGTGCCAGCAGCTTAGTCTCCGGTTACTCTGGAAACACCATATATTTT
j_call: TRBJ2-7; clone_size: once; v_call: TRBV23-1; d_call: TRBD2; cdr3_aa: CASAAGGPTYEQYF; cdr3_nt: TGCGCCAGCGCCGCGGGGGGGCCCACCTACGAGCAGTACTTC
j_call: TRBJ1-6; clone_size: few; v_call: TRBV11-2; d_call: -; cdr3_aa: CASSLDGGVFSPLHF; cdr3_nt: TGTGCCAGCAGCTTAGATGGGGGGGTATTTTCACCCCTCCACTTT
j_call: TRBJ2-1; clone_size: -; v_call: TRBV7-3; d_call: -; cdr3_aa: CASSSSGASSYNEQFF; cdr3_nt: TGTGCCAGCAGCTCCTCGGGGGCGAGCTCCTACAATGAGCAGTTCTTC
j_call: TRBJ1-2; clone_size: few; v_call: TRBV19; d_call: TRBD1; cdr3_aa: CASTLRTGFNYGYTF; cdr3_nt: TGTGCCAGTACCCTAAGGACAGGGTTCAACTATGGCTACACCTTC
j_call: TRBJ1-6; clone_size: -; v_call: TRBV9; d_call: -; cdr3_aa: CASSVDPGGRDVNSPLHF; cdr3_nt: TGTGCCAGCAGCGTAGACCCGGGGGGGCGGGACGTCAATTCACCCCTCCACTTT
j_call: TRBJ2-1; clone_size: -; v_call: TRBV25-1; d_call: TRBD2; cdr3_aa: CASSEGSSGANNEQFF; cdr3_nt: TGTGCCAGCAGTGAAGGCTCTAGCGGGGCCAACAATGAGCAGTTCTTC
j_call: TRBJ1-1; clone_size: few; v_call: TRBV4-1; d_call: -; cdr3_aa: CASSQDDTGRNTEAFF; cdr3_nt: TGCGCCAGCAGCCAAGATGATACGGGGAGGAACACTGAAGCTTTCTTT
j_call: TRBJ2-5; clone_size: -; v_call: TRBV6-6; d_call: TRBD2; cdr3_aa: CASRLAAQETQYF; cdr3_nt: TGTGCCAGCAGGCTAGCGGCCCAAGAGACCCAGTACTTC
j_call: TRBJ2-7; clone_size: -; v_call: TRBV5-1; d_call: TRBD2; cdr3_aa: CASSPTSGSVSSYEQYF; cdr3_nt: TGCGCCAGCAGCCCGACTAGCGGGAGTGTGAGCTCCTACGAGCAGTACTTC
j_call: TRBJ1-1; clone_size: few; v_call: TRBV6-5; d_call: TRBD1; cdr3_aa: CASTGQGRTEAFF; cdr3_nt: TGTGCCAGCACCGGACAGGGACGTACTGAAGCTTTCTTT
j_call: TRBJ2-2; clone_size: -; v_call: TRBV4-3; d_call: TRBD1; cdr3_aa: CASSQEQGAGELFF; cdr3_nt: TGCGCCAGCAGCCAAGAACAGGGGGCCGGGGAGCTGTTTTTT
j_call: TRBJ1-2; clone_size: -; v_call: TRBV7-2; d_call: TRBD1; cdr3_aa: CASTGGTGFVYTF; cdr3_nt: TGTGCCAGCACGGGAGGGACAGGGTTTGTCTACACCTTC
j_call: TRBJ2-2; clone_size: few; v_call: TRBV5-1; d_call: -; cdr3_aa: CASSLKGAGELFF; cdr3_nt: TGCGCCAGCAGCTTAAAAGGGGCCGGGGAGCTGTTTTTT
j_call: TRBJ2-4; clone_size: few; v_call: TRBV4-1; d_call: TRBD1; cdr3_aa: CASSQDIVDRGLAKNIQYF; cdr3_nt: TGCGCCAGCAGCCAAGATATAGTTGACAGGGGCTTAGCCAAAAACATTCAGTACTTC
j_call: TRBJ2-2; clone_size: -; v_call: TRBV5-4; d_call: TRBD2; cdr3_aa: CASSPGTSGGGELFF; cdr3_nt: TGTGCCAGCAGCCCCGGGACTAGCGGCGGCGGGGAGCTGTTTTTT
j_call: TRBJ2-4; clone_size: -; v_call: TRBV28; d_call: -; cdr3_aa: CASSLNRGGENIQYF; cdr3_nt: TGTGCCAGCAGTTTAAACAGGGGGGGCGAAAACATTCAGTACTTC
j_call: TRBJ2-1; clone_size: -; v_call: TRBV19; d_call: -; cdr3_aa: CASSQQGGEQFF; cdr3_nt: TGTGCCAGTAGTCAACAGGGTGGGGAGCAGTTCTTC
j_call: TRBJ2-3; clone_size: -; v_call: TRBV5-1; d_call: TRBD2; cdr3_aa: CASSLSGGATHTQYF; cdr3_nt: TGCGCCAGCAGCCTTAGCGGGGGGGCCACACATACGCAGTATTTT
j_call: TRBJ2-1; clone_size: -; v_call: TRBV20-1; d_call: TRBD2; cdr3_aa: CSATEAGGEFF; cdr3_nt: TGCAGTGCTACCGAAGCGGGGGGGGAGTTCTTC
j_call: TRBJ2-3; clone_size: -; v_call: TRBV30; d_call: -; cdr3_aa: CAWKLGTDTQYF; cdr3_nt: TGTGCCTGGAAATTGGGCACAGATACGCAGTATTTT
j_call: TRBJ2-5; clone_size: -; v_call: TRBV4-3; d_call: TRBD2; cdr3_aa: CASSQDGGARPYF; cdr3_nt: TGCGCCAGCAGCCAAGACGGGGGGGCCCGTCCGTACTTC
j_call: TRBJ1-5; clone_size: -; v_call: TRBV19; d_call: TRBD1; cdr3_aa: CASSTHRGRGGQPQHF; cdr3_nt: TGTGCCAGTAGTACCCACAGGGGGAGGGGCGGTCAGCCCCAGCATTTT
j_call: TRBJ1-5; clone_size: -; v_call: TRBV4-3; d_call: -; cdr3_aa: CASSQDLTASGNQPQHF; cdr3_nt: TGCGCCAGCAGCCAAGATCTGACAGCCTCGGGCAATCAGCCCCAGCATTTT
j_call: TRBJ2-3; clone_size: -; v_call: TRBV5-1; d_call: -; cdr3_aa: CASSLGSGALITDTQYF; cdr3_nt: TGCGCCAGCAGCTTAGGTTCAGGGGCCCTAATTACAGATACGCAGTATTTT
j_call: TRBJ2-3; clone_size: -; v_call: TRBV11-3; d_call: -; cdr3_aa: CASSSRGTDTQYF; cdr3_nt: TGTGCCAGCAGCTCCCGCGGCACAGATACGCAGTATTTT
j_call: TRBJ2-1; clone_size: -; v_call: TRBV11-2; d_call: TRBD2; cdr3_aa: CASSLRGGVYNEQFF; cdr3_nt: TGTGCCAGCAGCTTACGCGGGGGGGTCTACAATGAGCAGTTCTTC
j_call: TRBJ2-1; clone_size: -; v_call: TRBV11-3; d_call: TRBD1; cdr3_aa: CASSLESGTGSEQFF; cdr3_nt: TGTGCCAGCAGCTTGGAATCCGGGACAGGGAGTGAGCAGTTCTTC
j_call: TRBJ2-3; clone_size: few; v_call: TRBV7-3; d_call: -; cdr3_aa: CASSPSGDTQYF; cdr3_nt: TGTGCCAGCAGCCCCTCCGGAGATACGCAGTATTTT
j_call: TRBJ2-3; clone_size: few; v_call: TRBV18; d_call: -; cdr3_aa: CASSPERADTQYF; cdr3_nt: TGTGCCAGCTCACCTGAGCGTGCAGATACGCAGTATTTT
j_call: TRBJ2-2; clone_size: -; v_call: TRBV14; d_call: TRBD1; cdr3_aa: CASSRRTGETGELFF; cdr3_nt: TGTGCCAGCAGCCGACGGACAGGGGAGACCGGGGAGCTGTTTTTT
j_call: TRBJ1-5; clone_size: once; v_call: TRBV5-8; d_call: -; cdr3_aa: CASSLASKSNQPQHF; cdr3_nt: TGTGCCAGCAGCTTGGCCTCAAAGAGCAATCAGCCCCAGCATTTT
j_call: TRBJ2-7; clone_size: -; v_call: TRBV5-1; d_call: -; cdr3_aa: CASRQTGAQNSYEQYF; cdr3_nt: TGCGCCAGCAGACAGACAGGAGCCCAAAATTCCTACGAGCAGTACTTC
j_call: TRBJ1-6; clone_size: -; v_call: TRBV14; d_call: -; cdr3_aa: CASSQDPTSFSPLHF; cdr3_nt: TGTGCCAGCAGCCAAGACCCGACATCCTTCTCACCCCTCCACTTT
j_call: TRBJ2-7; clone_size: -; v_call: TRBV6-5; d_call: -; cdr3_aa: CASSRDLSSYEQYF; cdr3_nt: TGTGCCAGCAGTCGCGACCTCAGCTCCTACGAGCAGTACTTC
j_call: TRBJ1-2; clone_size: few; v_call: TRBV6-1; d_call: TRBD1; cdr3_aa: CASTGGGGYTF; cdr3_nt: TGTGCCAGCACAGGGGGCGGTGGCTACACCTTC
j_call: TRBJ1-5; clone_size: medium-sized; v_call: TRBV6-1; d_call: TRBD1; cdr3_aa: CAIGTGKPQHF; cdr3_nt: TGTGCCATCGGGACAGGGAAGCCCCAGCATTTT
j_call: TRBJ1-5; clone_size: few; v_call: TRBV28; d_call: -; cdr3_aa: CASSPGLGQPQHF; cdr3_nt: TGTGCCAGCAGTCCCGGGTTGGGGCAGCCCCAGCATTTT
j_call: TRBJ1-2; clone_size: -; v_call: TRBV6-1; d_call: -; cdr3_aa: CASRPGGYGYTF; cdr3_nt: TGTGCCAGCAGACCCGGGGGCTATGGCTACACCTTC
j_call: TRBJ2-3; clone_size: -; v_call: TRBV7-6; d_call: TRBD2; cdr3_aa: CASRPLAGASTDTQYF; cdr3_nt: TGTGCCAGCAGACCTTTAGCGGGGGCCTCCACAGATACGCAGTATTTT
j_call: TRBJ2-1; clone_size: -; v_call: TRBV9; d_call: TRBD2; cdr3_aa: CASSVLTGGNEQFF; cdr3_nt: TGTGCCAGCAGCGTACTAACGGGAGGCAATGAGCAGTTCTTC
j_call: TRBJ1-2; clone_size: -; v_call: TRBV5-4; d_call: -; cdr3_aa: CASSLVTGGNYGYTF; cdr3_nt: TGTGCCAGCAGCTTGGTGACAGGCGGTAACTATGGCTACACCTTC
j_call: TRBJ2-7; clone_size: -; v_call: TRBV28; d_call: -; cdr3_aa: CASGAGSYEQYF; cdr3_nt: TGTGCCAGCGGGGCAGGCTCCTACGAGCAGTACTTC
j_call: TRBJ2-7; clone_size: -; v_call: TRBV6-5; d_call: TRBD1; cdr3_aa: CASKRDRGFHEQYF; cdr3_nt: TGTGCCAGCAAAAGGGACAGGGGGTTCCACGAGCAGTACTTC
j_call: TRBJ2-7; clone_size: -; v_call: TRBV11-3; d_call: TRBD2; cdr3_aa: CASSRSGGASYEQYF; cdr3_nt: TGTGCCAGCAGTCGTAGCGGGGGGGCGTCCTACGAGCAGTACTTC
j_call: TRBJ1-6; clone_size: few; v_call: TRBV6-6; d_call: -; cdr3_aa: CASGQLVPNSPLHF; cdr3_nt: TGTGCCAGCGGACAATTAGTGCCCAATTCACCCCTCCACTTT
j_call: TRBJ1-1; clone_size: -; v_call: TRBV5-4; d_call: TRBD1; cdr3_aa: CASSRRDRGFTEAFF; cdr3_nt: TGTGCCAGCAGCCGCCGGGACAGGGGTTTCACTGAAGCTTTCTTT
j_call: TRBJ2-3; clone_size: -; v_call: TRBV5-1; d_call: -; cdr3_aa: CASKAGPVTDTQYF; cdr3_nt: TGCGCCAGCAAGGCGGGGCCTGTCACAGATACGCAGTATTTT
j_call: TRBJ2-3; clone_size: -; v_call: TRBV11-1; d_call: -; cdr3_aa: CASSLSQSRWGTDTQYF; cdr3_nt: TGTGCCAGCAGCTTATCACAGAGCCGTTGGGGCACAGATACGCAGTATTTT
j_call: TRBJ1-6; clone_size: -; v_call: TRBV18; d_call: -; cdr3_aa: CASSQRGVRNSPLHF; cdr3_nt: TGTGCCAGCTCCCAAAGGGGGGTCCGCAATTCACCCCTCCACTTT
j_call: TRBJ1-2; clone_size: -; v_call: TRBV19; d_call: TRBD1; cdr3_aa: CASSALVDRDYGYTF; cdr3_nt: TGTGCCAGTAGTGCCCTCGTTGACAGGGACTATGGCTACACCTTC